This entry describes one T cell receptor (beta chain). Its target antigen remains unknown. Base qualities are not provided; no much larger clone lies one nucleotide away. CDR1 MGHDK and CDR2 SYGVNS are derived from the germline V gene. The CDR3 sequence holds 12 residues, the cysteine and phenylalanine included. The read is trimmed to its CDR3 DNA, 36 bases read in frame from base 1. V and J are trimmed by 6 bases and 11 bases, and the gene matches miss 5 bases of the junction. The method behind the library was the immunoSEQ multiplex PCR assay. RNA was extracted from all samples and reverse transcribed into cDNA, which served as template for TCR sequencing. SuperScript III was used to make first-strand cDNA, primed with a 2:1 mix of oligo-dT and random hexamers. A synthetic immune receptor repertoire was used to assess amplification bias, and residual bias was removed computationally. Per the authors' processing: Raw reads were preprocessed to remove errors, and CDR3 was defined according to IMGT conventions as the region from the conserved cysteine to phenylalanine. To get clonality, Shannon entropy was normalized by log2 of the number of productive unique TCRs and the result was subtracted from 1. Whether each scalp clone was CD4 or CD8 was inferred by checking scalp TCRbeta sequences against the CD4 and CD8 repertoires from sorted blood. TCRdb's version of the immuneACCESS table is confined to in-frame rearrangements and falls short of the full clone set. An unresolved V gene accounts for under half of the shortfall where checked; the remainder is of unknown origin. V, J and clone size reflect that table, while D and trimming were determined from the DNA. Here the sample has about 220,000 clones; around 57% occur a single time. The biggest ten clones account for approximately 1.4% of the sample.

This sample was taken from a study of CD8+ T cells in alopecia areata (dated by TCRdb to the late 2010s). Background for the entire study: The treated patients took part in an open-label pilot trial in which moderate-to-severe alopecia areata was treated with oral tofacitinib at 5 to 10 mg twice daily. Biopsies were taken from tofacitinib-treated patients at baseline and at 4 and 24 weeks of treatment, and a later scalp biopsy was taken in several of the tofacitinib-treated patients. RNA came from the PAXgene miRNA kit for fixed scalp, the miRNeasy kit for PBMCs, and the RNeasy kit for mouse skin. Disease severity in treated patients was measured with the SALT score, which quantifies the percentage of affected scalp surface area. Patients stayed on tofacitinib for 6 to 18 months and then had 6 months of follow-up off drug so that delayed response and recurrence could be assessed. In both human patients and the C3H/HeJ mouse model, the study applied high-throughput TCRbeta sequencing to look at T cell clonal expansion in alopecia areata. Clonality in the scalp was compared among normal scalp (n=4), patchy alopecia areata scalp (n=8), and alopecia totalis/universalis scalp (n=8). Human TCRbeta sequencing covered scalp tissue and sorted CD4+ and CD8+ peripheral blood T cells from patchy and totalis/universalis alopecia areata patients and healthy controls. TCRbeta CDR3 regions were amplified by immunoSEQ multiplex PCR using 35 Vbeta forward and 13 Jbeta reverse primers.

The meaning of the sample's time point label: roughly 27 days on oral tofacitinib. The treatment or condition label of this sample denotes: oral pan-JAK inhibitor, 5-10 mg twice daily. From alopecia areata patients, peripheral blood was collected along with lesional scalp punch biopsies. After PBMCs were isolated by density centrifugation and stained for CD3, CD4 and CD8, a FACSAria was used to sort CD4+ and CD8+ T cells. Study-wide findings and limitations: During tofacitinib treatment, many expanded lesional clones stuck around in both scalp and blood, and this persistence may partly explain why relapse happens after treatment is stopped. Tofacitinib significantly lowered scalp clonality and the number of expanded CD8+ clones among the top 100 scalp clones. Higher clonality and more expanded CD8+ clones were observed in lesional scalp than in normal scalp, particularly in alopecia totalis/universalis, a finding suggestive of antigenic drive. Shared TCR sequences between patients were less evident than in mice, which may be partly attributable to HLA diversity in the patient population. Because the treated cohort was small and included a single nonresponder, larger studies are needed to assess links between baseline CD8+ expansion and response. Unlike mouse skin, where gammadelta T cells dominate, normal human skin contains resident alphabeta T cells that get sequenced too, which complicates analysis of the scalp TCR repertoire.

This clonotype was obtained from a human donor with alopecia areata. The sequence joins TRBV25-1 to TRBJ1-1, and 11 bases in between align with TRBD1. The sequencing here drew on CD4+ T cells sorted from blood, taken at week 4, from a patient treated with tofacitinib. Here the CDR3 is given as CASRRDRGDAFF. DNA sequence: TGTGCCAGCAGGAGGGACAGGGGGGACGCTTTCTTT. The reference TRBV25-1 and TRBJ1-1 proteins fill in what lies around the CDR3, so the full variable domain reads EADIYQTPRYLVIGTGKKITLECSQTMGHDKMYWYQQDPGMELHLIHYSYGVNSTEKGDLSSESTVSRIRTEHFPLTLESARPSHTSQYLCASRRDRGDAFFGQGTRLTVV.